This TCR beta chain was sequenced in a study of shared clonotypes between healthy human individuals. The authors ran the assay at deep level. Genomic DNA of every subset was divided equally among multiple immunoSEQ plates. In the original workflow: Filtering differed since immunoSEQ provided only junctions, with no quality scores. The data were produced by immunoSEQ multiplex PCR, yet TCRdb's version contains in-frame clones alone and is incomplete. V and J calls and clone size are those listed in that table; D and trimming were worked out from the DNA. The repertoire holds about 2.1 million clones, around 93% seen once, with about 1.8% in the top ten. CD45RO negativity and positive selection for CCR7 defined naive CD8 cells, a population that excluded terminally differentiated effector memory CD45RA+ cells. Germline V CDR1 and CDR2: LNHDA, SQIVND (reference sequence). After removal of 5 bases from V and 4 bases from J, the junction contained 4 bases not matched to a gene. The CDR3 contains 13 residues.

The origin of this receptor is a man aged 18 to 29 in good health. Some clones in this sample may be carry-over from other donors' samples. The chain carries TRBV19 and TRBJ1-2, with TRBD1 matching 7 bases. Sequenced: naive CD8+ T cells from PBMCs. The CDR3: CASSQQGPYGYTF. The CDR3 region has the DNA TGTGCCAGTAGTCAACAGGGGCCCTATGGCTACACCTTC.